The source of this TCR beta chain is a study of blood T cells in healthy people across ages. CDR3 length: 17 residues. The V segment lost 6 bases and the J segment 2 bases; nucleotides outside the gene matches: 14. Germline V gene data show CDR1 as LGHDT and CDR2 as YNNKEL (reference sequence). Sample donors were healthy Caucasian individuals that came from Russia, aged 6 to 90. The second PCR ran roughly 7 to 11 cycles with a sample-barcoded 5' primer and J-beta primers. From each sample, at least 2.5 million paired-end reads containing CDR3 were obtained. TCRdb reprocessed the 5' RACE reads via MiXCR and lists one record per CDR3 protein. The sample consists of just under 550,000 distinct CDR3 sequences, about 25% of them appearing once. These data were also filed under a second study, of T cells of mothers and their children. Per that paper: Added by the second PCR's M1S primer were sample barcodes and 2-4 random nucleotides.

The chain has TRBV3-1 and TRBJ2-5; the match to TRBD2 covers 8 bases. This receptor was identified in a boy under 18 in good health. The sequenced sample was blood. The CDR3 DNA is TGTGCCAGCAGAAAAGGGCCGTACGGGGGGGCGCAAGAGACCCAGTACTTC. The encoded protein is CASRKGPYGGAQETQYF.